This T cell receptor (beta chain) was retrieved from a study of shared clonotypes between healthy human individuals. Study results and limitations: Richness estimates generally favored naive over memory subsets. A handful of donors held about 5% of naive CD4 clonotypes in common.

Germline CDR1 SGHTA, CDR2 FQGNSA. V lost 3 bases to trimming and J lost 5 bases, with 10 bases between them. The CDR3 contains 13 residues. The method was immunoSEQ multiplex PCR; TCRdb's version includes in-frame clones alone and lacks a portion of them. The sample contains around 2,000,000 clones, approximately 95% of which appear only once. Details on this clone: Its matching antigen is unknown.

The sequenced sample was naive CD4+ T cells sorted from blood. Indicated subset: CD45RA+ positively selected. The source is a man aged 18-30 years in good health. This sequence joins TRBV7-2 and TRBJ1-1; D is ambiguous. DNA of the CDR3: TGTGCCAGCAGCTTTAGGATGGAGACTGAAGCTTTCTTT. The encoded protein is CASSFRMETEAFF.